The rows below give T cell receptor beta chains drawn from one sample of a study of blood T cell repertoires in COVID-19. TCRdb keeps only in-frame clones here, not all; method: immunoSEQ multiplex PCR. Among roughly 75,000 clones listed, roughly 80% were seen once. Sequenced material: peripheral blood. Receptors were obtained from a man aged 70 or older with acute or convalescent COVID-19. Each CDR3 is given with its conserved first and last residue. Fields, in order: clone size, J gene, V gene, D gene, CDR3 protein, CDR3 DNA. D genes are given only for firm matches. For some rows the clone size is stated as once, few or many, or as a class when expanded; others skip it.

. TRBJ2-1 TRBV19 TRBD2 CASSHAGTSANEQFF TGTGCCAGTAGTCATGCCGGGACTAGCGCCAATGAGCAGTTCTTC
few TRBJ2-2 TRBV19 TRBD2 CASSPPGLAAGELFF TGTGCCAGTAGTCCACCGGGACTAGCAGCCGGGGAGCTGTTTTTT
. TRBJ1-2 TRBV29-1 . CSAPPDRSGNGYTF TGCAGCGCCCCCCCCGACAGGTCGGGGAATGGCTACACCTTC
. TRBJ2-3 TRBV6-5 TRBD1 CASSSDRVTDTQYF TGTGCCAGCAGTTCGGACAGGGTAACAGATACGCAGTATTTT
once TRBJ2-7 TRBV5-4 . CASSHRDTLYEQYF TGTGCCAGCAGCCACCGGGACACCCTCTACGAGCAGTACTTC
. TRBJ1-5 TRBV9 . CASSVFGAEEPQHF TGTGCCAGCAGCGTATTTGGGGCCGAGGAGCCCCAGCATTTT
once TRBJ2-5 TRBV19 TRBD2 CASSKTSGRQETQYF TGTGCCAGTAGTAAAACTAGCGGGCGACAAGAGACCCAGTACTTC
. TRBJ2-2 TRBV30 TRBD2 CAWDPLAGGGTGELFF TGTGCCTGGGACCCCCTAGCGGGAGGGGGGACCGGGGAGCTGTTTTTT
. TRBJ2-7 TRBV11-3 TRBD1 CASSRQGVDEQYF TGTGCCAGCAGCCGACAGGGAGTGGACGAGCAGTACTTC
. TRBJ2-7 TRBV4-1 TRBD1 CASSPQGGQGYEQYF TGCGCCAGCAGCCCGCAGGGGGGACAGGGATACGAGCAGTACTTC
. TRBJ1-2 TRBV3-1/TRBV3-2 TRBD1 CASSQDREGAGYGYTF TGTGCCAGCAGCCAAGATCGGGAGGGGGCGGGCTATGGCTACACCTTC
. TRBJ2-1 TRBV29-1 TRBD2 CSAPRPGLAGEQFF TGCAGCGCCCCACGACCGGGACTAGCCGGGGAGCAGTTCTTC
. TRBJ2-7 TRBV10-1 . CASSDGGRNEQYF TGCGCCAGCAGTGACGGGGGGCGAAACGAGCAGTACTTC
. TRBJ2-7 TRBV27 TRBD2 CASSSRQGVLAGGRSEQYF TGTGCCAGCAGTTCGCGACAGGGGGTGCTAGCGGGAGGGCGCAGCGAGCAGTACTTC
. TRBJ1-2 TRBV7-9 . CASSLSGLRGRGYTF TGTGCCAGCAGCTTATCAGGTTTAAGGGGGAGAGGCTACACCTTC
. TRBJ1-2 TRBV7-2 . CASSSDGSVRGYTF TGTGCCAGCAGCTCTGACGGGTCGGTCCGGGGCTACACCTTC